Here is one T cell receptor (beta chain) with its context. Its antigen is undetermined. One entry per CDR3 protein, called by TCRdb with MiXCR from the reads. The table shows about 600,000 distinct CDR3 sequences, with 20% to 25% occurring only once. This entry belongs to a study of T cell repertoires in cytomegalovirus infection. Findings of the study overall: The response measured ex vivo was dominated by TCR beta clonotypes (HLA-C-restricted and CMV-specific).

Germline V CDR1 and CDR2: SQVTM, ANQGSEA. The CDR3 contains 14 residues. V was trimmed by 7 bases and J by 0 bases, leaving 13 bases between them. The sequencing input was CD8+ T cells from PBMCs. This clonotype originated in a human donor in good health (CMV status not recorded). Some clones in this sample may be carry-over from other donors' samples. The rearrangement uses TRBV29-1 and TRBJ2-1; D possibly corresponds to TRBD1 (5 bases). The chain's CDR3 is CSGSQVTSYNEQFF. CDR3 in DNA: TGCAGCGGCTCACAGGTTACCTCCTACAATGAGCAGTTCTTC.